The 20 T cell receptor beta chains below come from one sample, sequenced in a study of technical replicates of blood from several donors. Assay used: immunoSEQ multiplex PCR; TCRdb lists only in-frame clones, some missing. The data hold tens of thousands of clones, with approximately 90% observed a single time. Sequenced sample: PBMCs. These TCRs come from a human donor in good health. Some clones in this sample may be carry-over from other donors' samples.

The gene calls are TRBV7-9 and TRBJ1-6, with a tentative D call TRBD1 (5 bases). The CDR3 runs to 14 residues. Deletions cut 4 bases from V and 5 bases from J, with 9 bases between. Per germline, CDR1 SEHNR and CDR2 FQNEAQ (reference sequence). The DNA of the CDR3 is TGTGCCAGCAGCTATCTCAGGGATAATTCACCCCTCCACTTT. This codes for CASSYLRDNSPLHF.

The J gene is TRBJ2-5, the V gene TRBV7-2; the D gene is possibly TRBD2 (6 bases). Deletions cut 7 bases from V and 5 bases from J, with 14 bases between. Per the germline V gene, CDR1 is SGHTA and CDR2 is FQGNSA. The CDR3 has 13 residues. CDR3 sequence reads: CASTPRAGETQYF. The CDR3 DNA follows: TGTGCCAGCACCCCCCGGGCGGGGGAGACCCAGTACTTC.

The chain combines TRBV5-4 with TRBJ2-5; TRBD1 agrees at 8 bases. There are 15 residues in the CDR3. J was trimmed by 1 base and V by 4 bases; bases with no gene match: 6. In germline, CDR1 is SGHNT, CDR2 YYREEE (reference sequence). The CDR3 DNA reads TGTGCCAGCAGCCTGGGACAGGCCCTCCAAGAGACCCAGTACTTC. Protein sequence: CASSLGQALQETQYF.

CDR3 nucleotides: TGTGCCAGCAGTTCCGGGGACAGGGGGCTTAGCAATCAGCCCCAGCATTTT. Translated, it gives CASSSGDRGLSNQPQHF. The chain has TRBV28 and TRBJ1-5, with 12 bases aligning to TRBD1. There are 17 residues in the CDR3. Germline values: CDR1 MDHEN, CDR2 SYDVKM. V trimming: 4 bases; J trimming: 0 bases; junction bases outside the gene matches: 4. The full variable domain, completed using reference TRBV28 and TRBJ1-5, is DVKVTQSSRYLVKRTGEKVFLECVQDMDHENMFWYRQDPGLGLRLIYFSYDVKMKEKGDIPEGYSVSREKKERFSLILESASTNQTSMYLCASSSGDRGLSNQPQHFGDGTRLSIL.

This clone was seen a single time. V and J are TRBV29-1 and TRBJ1-1; 9 bases align to TRBD1. The CDR3 is 13 residues long. The germline CDR1 and CDR2 sequences are SQVTM and ANQGSEA. With 5 bases clipped from V and 4 bases from J, the junction kept 5 bases outside the gene matches. The CDR3 nucleotides read TGCAGCGTTCTCCGGACAGGGGTCACTGAAGCTTTCTTT. Protein: CSVLRTGVTEAFF.

As to this clone: The junction departs from the called germline gene at one end, perhaps through a read error. This chain joins TRBV7-9 and TRBJ2-5; D is possibly TRBD2 (5 bases). The CDR3 runs 13 residues. The V gene's germline CDR1 is SEHNR and CDR2 FQNEAQ (reference sequence). Here the CDR3 DNA reads TGTGCCAGCAGCCCCCCGGCCTCGGGGTTTGGTGACTTC. Translation gives CASSPPASGFGDF. Based on the CDR3 plus reference TRBV7-9 and TRBJ2-5, the full variable domain is DTGVSQNPRHKITKRGQNVTFRCDPISEHNRLYWYRQTLGQGPEFLTYFQNEAQLEKSRLLSDRFSAERPKGSFSTLEIQRTEQGDSAMYLCASSPPASGFGDFGPGTRLLVL.

The chain links TRBV11-3 to TRBJ2-7; 11 nucleotides align to TRBD1. CDR1 and CDR2 from the germline V gene are SGHNT and YENEEA. This CDR3 has 15 residues. V shed 5 bases and J 3 bases; nucleotides not matched to a gene: 6. The CDR3 nucleotides are TGTGCCAGCAGCCCCCGGACAGGGGGCATCTACGAGCAGTACTTC. Protein sequence: CASSPRTGGIYEQYF.

The rearrangement joins TRBV19 to TRBJ1-2; D gene ambiguous. The germline CDR1 and CDR2 sequences are LNHDA and SQIVND (reference sequence). The CDR3 covers 16 residues. V was trimmed by 1 base and J by 4 bases, leaving 16 bases between them. The CDR3 loop reads CASSIGRGTVGYGYTF. CDR3 nucleotide sequence: TGTGCCAGTAGTATAGGTCGGGGAACTGTGGGCTATGGCTACACCTTC.

The chain combines TRBV23-1 with TRBJ2-7, with D hard to call. TRBV23-1 is an ORF for which the function is uncertain. This CDR3 region has 12 residues. The V gene lost 11 bases and the J gene lost 2 bases, with 13 bases spanning the gap. The CDR3 reads CAAICGTYEQYF. Here the CDR3 DNA reads TGCGCCGCGATCTGCGGCACCTACGAGCAGTACTTC.

The chain employs TRBV5-6 and TRBJ1-5, with 9 bases aligning to TRBD1. Per germline, CDR1 SGHDT and CDR2 YYEEEE. The V gene end was trimmed by 6 bases and the J gene end by 6 bases; junction bases not matched to a gene: 19. There are 18 residues in the CDR3. Written as DNA, the CDR3 is TGTGCCAGCATCGCCTTTAGGGACAGGGAAATTTTAGGTCAGCCCCAGCATTTT. Residues: CASIAFRDREILGQPQHF.

The chain couples TRBV7-8 to TRBJ2-5, with TRBD2 matching over 7 bases. Germline loops: CDR1 SGHVS, CDR2 FQNEAQ. Trimming took 1 base from V and 1 from J; bases not matched to a gene: 6. There are 16 residues in the CDR3. The CDR3 is CASSLGPTSFQETQYF. The CDR3 DNA reads as TGTGCCAGCAGCTTAGGTCCGACTAGCTTCCAAGAGACCCAGTACTTC.

J is TRBJ1-3 and V is TRBV30; no definite D call. Germline V gene sequence: CDR1 GTSNPN, CDR2 SVGIG (reference sequence). V lost 3 bases to trimming and J lost 0 bases, with 12 bases between them. CDR3 length equals 15 residues. CDR3 coding DNA: TGTGCCTGGAGCGACCTAGGTTACTCTGGAAACACCATATATTTT. Encoded protein: CAWSDLGYSGNTIYF.

V and J are TRBV7-3 and TRBJ2-1; 10 bases line up with TRBD1. The CDR3 extends over 16 amino acids. V gave up 0 bases and J gave up 7 bases; unmatched junction bases: 6. Germline V gives CDR1 SGHTA, CDR2 FQGTGA. The CDR3 DNA is TGTGCCAGCAGCTTAACGCGGGACAGGGGCCAAAATGAGCAGTTCTTC. Its translation: CASSLTRDRGQNEQFF. Full variable domain (missing parts from reference TRBV7-3 and TRBJ2-1): GAGVSQTPSNKVTEKGKYVELRCDPISGHTALYWYRQSLGQGPEFLIYFQGTGAADDSGLPNDRFFAVRPEGSVSTLKIQRTERGDSAVYLCASSLTRDRGQNEQFFGPGTRLTVL.

The J gene is TRBJ1-1, the V gene TRBV7-6; a weak D match, TRBD1 (6 bases). The V and J ends lost 1 base and 1 base respectively, with 10 bases between them. Per germline, CDR1 SGHVS and CDR2 FNYEAQ. The CDR3 runs 15 residues. The CDR3, as DNA: TGTGCCAGCAGCTTAGGATTACAGGGGAACACTGAAGCTTTCTTT. The encoded protein is CASSLGLQGNTEAFF.

This chain connects TRBV6-1 to TRBJ2-7, with TRBD2 matching 7 bases. CDR3 length: 15 amino acids. CDR1 and CDR2 from the germline V gene are MNHNS and SASEGT. Germline trimming cut 0 bases from V and 6 bases from J; bases unmatched to any gene: 8. The CDR3 loop is CASSEALRGGSEQYF. CDR3 in DNA: TGTGCCAGCAGTGAAGCGCTTCGGGGAGGGTCCGAGCAGTACTTC.

The V call is TRBV5-1, the J call TRBJ2-1, with no clear D. Trimming left V 0 bases short and J 8 bases short, with 3 bases between. The CDR3 has 11 amino acids. From germline, CDR1 is SGHRS and CDR2 YFSETQ. DNA for the CDR3: TGCGCCAGCAGCTTGGACTATGAGCAGTTCTTC. Its protein product is CASSLDYEQFF.

V gene TRBV4-1 combines with J gene TRBJ2-1; 10 nucleotides line up with TRBD2. Germline V lookup: CDR1 MGHRA, CDR2 YSYEKL. The CDR3 consists of 17 residues. V shed 0 bases and J 6 bases; nucleotides not matched to a gene: 8. The CDR3 loop is CASSQDPSGSLSNEQFF. CDR3 nucleotides: TGCGCCAGCAGCCAAGATCCTAGCGGGAGTTTGTCCAATGAGCAGTTCTTC.

The V gene is TRBV5-1, the J gene TRBJ1-4; D uncertain. V was cut by 4 bases and J by 3 bases, with 10 bases left in between. Germline lookup yields CDR1 SGHRS and CDR2 YFSETQ. The CDR3 is 14 amino acids. In nucleotides, the CDR3 is TGCGCCAGCAGCCCCGGGTCCTCTAATGAAAAACTGTTTTTT. Amino acids: CASSPGSSNEKLFF.

The chain joins TRBV5-6 to TRBJ2-3; 10 positions agree with TRBD1. Germline V gene data show CDR1 as SGHDT and CDR2 as YYEEEE. J lost 2 bases, V lost 2 bases, and 2 bases had no gene match. This CDR3 contains 15 residues. The CDR3 DNA reads as TGTGCCAGCAGCTTCGGGACAGGGGTCACAGATACGCAGTATTTT. Its translation is CASSFGTGVTDTQYF.

The rearrangement links TRBV10-3 to TRBJ2-7; D possibly corresponds to TRBD1 (5 bases). Germline CDR1 reads ENHRY; CDR2 reads SYGVKD. Trimming removed 6 bases from V and 1 base from J, with 7 bases in between. This CDR3 is built from 12 residues. The CDR3 bases are TGTGCCATCAGCAGACAGTCCTACGAGCAGTACTTC. The encoded protein is CAISRQSYEQYF.